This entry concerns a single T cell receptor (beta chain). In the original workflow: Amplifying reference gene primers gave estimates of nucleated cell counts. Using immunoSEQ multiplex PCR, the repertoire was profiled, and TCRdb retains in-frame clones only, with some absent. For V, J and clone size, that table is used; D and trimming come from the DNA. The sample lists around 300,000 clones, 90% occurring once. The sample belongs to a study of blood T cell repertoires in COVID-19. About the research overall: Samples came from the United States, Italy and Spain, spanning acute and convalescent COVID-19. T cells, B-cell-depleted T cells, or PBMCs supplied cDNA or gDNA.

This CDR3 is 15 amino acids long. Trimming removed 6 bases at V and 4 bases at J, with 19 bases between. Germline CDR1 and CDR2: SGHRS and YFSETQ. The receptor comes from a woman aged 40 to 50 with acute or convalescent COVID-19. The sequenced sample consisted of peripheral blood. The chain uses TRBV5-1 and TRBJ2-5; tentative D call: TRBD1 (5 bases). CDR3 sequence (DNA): TGCGCCAGCACCCTGGCCAGGGTCGCAGGAGAGACCCAGTACTTC. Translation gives CASTLARVAGETQYF.